This T cell receptor (beta chain) was recorded in a study of shared clonotypes between healthy human individuals. About the study: Three plates each covered CD4 naive and memory; CD8 naive two, CD8 memory one.

This clone was observed a handful of times. CDR1 and CDR2 from the germline V gene are SNHLY and FYNNEI. V shed 6 bases and J shed 4 bases, with 15 bases lying between them. The CDR3 spans 14 residues. Assay used: immunoSEQ multiplex PCR; TCRdb lists only in-frame clones, some missing. This table has fewer than 2.5 million clones, roughly 93% appearing once. This sequence joins TRBV2 and TRBJ1-1; D may be TRBD1 (6 bases). This clonotype originated in a young man in good health. Some clones in this sample may be carry-over from other donors' samples. Sequencing was performed on naive CD4+ T cells from PBMCs. Subset indicated: CD45RA+ positively selected. CDR3 in DNA: TGTGCCAGCAGAAACAGGGTTTTGGGCACTGAAGCTTTCTTT. Amino acids: CASRNRVLGTEAFF.